The 5 T cell receptor beta chains reported below all come from one sample, sequenced in a study of OX40 agonist ivuxolimab in advanced cancers. The table came from immunoSEQ multiplex PCR; TCRdb's copy has only in-frame clones and leaves some out. The data show 65,000 to 90,000 clones, with 85% to 90% seen just once and roughly 0.71% held by the top ten. This specimen was CD4+ or CD8+ T cells sorted from blood, taken in a trial of the OX40 agonist ivuxolimab. These receptor sequences come from an adult with an advanced solid tumor such as melanoma, head and neck, liver or kidney cancer.

The rearrangement joins TRBV7-8 to TRBJ2-2, with D possibly TRBD2 on 7 matching bases. Germline V gives CDR1 SGHVS, CDR2 FQNEAQ. Between the trimmed V and J ends, which lost 7 bases and 7 bases, there was a span of 19 bases. The CDR3 spans 15 residues. CDR3 sequence reads: CASTVGGQAIGELFF. The DNA of the CDR3 is TGTGCCAGCACCGTGGGGGGGCAAGCGATCGGGGAGCTGTTTTTT. Drawing the rest from reference TRBV7-8 and TRBJ2-2, the complete variable domain is GAGVSQSPRYKVAKRGQDVALRCDPISGHVSLFWYQQALGQGPEFLTYFQNEAQLDKSGLPSDRFFAERPEGSVSTLKIQRTQQEDSAVYLCASTVGGQAIGELFFGEGSRLTVL.

The chain has TRBV29-1 and TRBJ2-7; no clear D. The V gene's germline CDR1 is SQVTM and CDR2 ANQGSEA. There are 12 residues in the CDR3. V lost 4 bases to trimming and J lost 7 bases, with 14 bases between them. CDR3 amino acids: CSVVRVLGEQYF. The CDR3 nucleotides read TGCAGCGTTGTTCGTGTGTTAGGAGAGCAGTACTTC.

The chain combines TRBV6-1 with TRBJ2-1, with 7 bases identical to TRBD1. The CDR3 extends over 15 amino acids. Germline V gene sequence: CDR1 MNHNS, CDR2 SASEGT. The trim removed 3 bases at V and 0 bases at J, leaving 2 bases unmatched. The CDR3 nucleotides are TGTGCCAGCAGTGAGACAGGGAGCTCCTACAATGAGCAGTTCTTC. Protein: CASSETGSSYNEQFF.

The CDR3 bases are TGCGCCAGCAGCCAACGACAGGTCGATCAGCCCCAGCATTTT. As protein: CASSQRQVDQPQHF. V usage is TRBV4-1 and J usage is TRBJ1-5; D is perhaps TRBD1 (6 bases). Trimming shortened V by 2 bases and J by 5 bases, and 10 bases separated the two germline ends. This CDR3 contains 14 residues. CDR1 is MGHRA, CDR2 YSYEKL, per germline.

The J gene is TRBJ2-7, the V gene TRBV19; 7 nucleotides align to TRBD1. There are 14 residues in the CDR3. Trimming at V came to 2 bases and at J to 2 bases, leaving 3 bases not matched to a gene. Germline V gives CDR1 LNHDA, CDR2 SQIVND (reference sequence). The CDR3 protein is CASSIRQGAYEQYF. CDR3 in DNA: TGTGCCAGTAGTATAAGACAGGGAGCCTACGAGCAGTACTTC.